The T cell receptor beta chain under discussion was sequenced for a study of HIV-infected patients and healthy controls. Study conclusions and caveats: CMV-associated CDR3s mostly grew nonsignificantly during therapy, while HIV-associated CDR3s declined significantly. Significant mean usage differences between HIV-infected patients and controls involved eight alpha and eight beta V genes.

Antiretroviral therapy had run roughly three months, about 14 weeks, before follow-up blood collection. All unsorted peripheral T cells were captured because whole blood was used without fractionation. The CDR3 length is 12 residues. The V end was cut by 3 bases, the J end by 3 bases, with 3 bases between. Germline lookup yields CDR1 KGHSY and CDR2 FQNENV. This clonotype was observed many times. The antigen is not known. About 500 ng RNA was reverse transcribed with alpha and beta constant-region primers. Each of the alpha and beta chains got its own library through chain-specific third strand synthesis with indices. The library had 12-nucleotide molecular identifiers formed by two random hexamers joined together. TCRdb used MiXCR to reprocess the 5' RACE reads, holding one entry per CDR3 protein. Counted here are 18,000 or so distinct CDR3 sequences, approximately 9% occurring once; the ten biggest clones make up around 20%.

The TCR originated in an adult with HIV infection. The sequences come from blood, collected during antiretroviral therapy. The rearrangement uses TRBV16 and TRBJ1-3, with unresolved D. CDR3 sequence (DNA): TGTGCCAGCAGCCAGAATGGAAACACCATATATTTT. Protein sequence: CASSQNGNTIYF.